This record looks at one T cell receptor (beta chain) sequence and its context. The antigen remains unidentified. Donors comprised healthy HIV-negative adults lacking recent acute infections or vaccinations. This record comes from a study of shared clonotypes between healthy human individuals. CDR1 is SGHVS and CDR2 is FNYEAQ in the germline V gene. The length of the CDR3 is 14 residues. V lost 4 bases and J 2 bases, leaving 10 bases between the germline ends. This table comes from immunoSEQ multiplex PCR, and its TCRdb copy is limited to in-frame clones, with some not included. The profile shows roughly 1,100,000 clones, approximately 72% of them singletons. Study-wide findings and caveats: Incompleteness in sorted-subset sequencing, despite large depth, was shown by rarefaction.

Sequences were obtained from memory CD4+ T cells sorted from blood. The subset denotes: CD45RA-negative fraction. This chain connects TRBV7-6 to TRBJ2-3; D is unclear. This TCR derives from a man younger than 35 in good health. In nucleotides, the CDR3 is TGTGCCAGCAGCTCCCAGACAAACACAGATACGCAGTATTTT. Translation: CASSSQTNTDTQYF.